The 17 T cell receptor beta chains presented below share a single source sample, sequenced in a study of blood T cell repertoires in COVID-19 (TCRdb year 2020). Libraries were made using the immunoSEQ multiplex PCR assay. TCRdb limited this immuneACCESS table to in-frame rearrangements with V and J called. A share of clones is missing; checked studies link under half to unresolved V genes, and the rest is unexplained. This sample gives 100,000 to 150,000 clones in total; 79% of them show up just once. The top ten constitute about 40% of the sample. The sequencing sample was made of peripheral blood. These receptor sequences come from a man aged 35 to 55 with active or convalescent COVID-19.

The chain is built from TRBV3-1 (or the pseudogene TRBV3-2) and TRBJ1-3, with D perhaps TRBD1 (5 bases). The CDR3 consists of 12 residues. Trimming stripped 6 bases from V and 7 bases from J, with 10 bases between. CDR1 is LGHDT and CDR2 is YNNKEL in the germline V gene (reference sequence). The CDR3 loop reads CASRSRGNTIYF. The CDR3 DNA is TGTGCCAGCAGATCCCGGGGGAACACCATATATTTT.

This clone was detected once. The rearrangement links TRBV11-2 to TRBJ2-1; 11 positions match TRBD2. Germline V gene sequence: CDR1 SGHAT, CDR2 FQNNGV. This CDR3 spans 15 amino acids. The V and J ends lost 0 bases and 5 bases, in that order; junction bases with no gene match: 0. The CDR3 DNA reads as TGTGCCAGCAGCTTAGAGGGACTAGCGGACAATGAGCAGTTCTTC. This sequence encodes CASSLEGLADNEQFF.

V gene TRBV6-1 combines with J gene TRBJ1-4, with 7 nucleotides matching TRBD1. V shed 2 bases, J shed 7 bases, and the junction held 10 bases outside the gene matches. The CDR3 is made up of 16 amino acids. The V gene's germline CDR1 is MNHNS and CDR2 SASEGT. The CDR3 bases are TGTGCCAGCAGTGAAAGGAGGAGGGGGCTTATTGAAAAACTGTTTTTT. Translating gives CASSERRRGLIEKLFF.

A word on this clone: The final CDR3 position lacks the conserved phenylalanine or tryptophan, pointing to a likely read error. No DNA is shown, since the ends of the CDR3 on it are uncertain; the CDR3 is the one TCRdb lists. This chain connects TRBV5-1 to TRBJ1-4; the DNA was not used to check the table's D call, TRBD1. The CDR3 is 10 residues long, ends included. Per germline, CDR1 SGHRS and CDR2 YFSETQ. CDR3 region: CASSLRDTSI.

The chain joins TRBV5-1 to TRBJ2-5; D gene uncertain. This CDR3 has 14 amino acids. Germline loops: CDR1 SGHRS, CDR2 YFSETQ. Trimming shortened V by 0 bases and J by 4 bases, and 10 bases separated the two germline ends. The chain's CDR3 is CASSLAVNLETQYF. DNA for the CDR3: TGCGCCAGCAGCTTGGCGGTGAATCTAGAGACCCAGTACTTC. The full variable domain, with the rest looked up from reference TRBV5-1 and TRBJ2-5, is KAGVTQTPRYLIKTRGQQVTLSCSPISGHRSVSWYQQTPGQGLQFLFEYFSETQRNKGNFPGRFSGRQFSNSRSEMNVSTLELGDSALYLCASSLAVNLETQYFGPGTRLLVL.

The chain recombines TRBV24-1 with TRBJ1-2, with D perhaps matching TRBD1 (5 bases). The germline gives CDR1 KGHDR, CDR2 SFDVKD. The CDR3 loop spans 15 amino acids. V lost 0 bases and J 8 bases, leaving 15 bases between the germline ends. CDR3 residues: CATSDLGKGLGGYTF. The CDR3 DNA reads as TGTGCCACCAGTGATTTGGGGAAGGGACTAGGGGGCTACACCTTC.

In the case of this clone: At one boundary the junction diverges from the germline segment, which might be a read error. The chain combines TRBV29-1 with TRBJ2-4, with 7 bases identical to TRBD2. Germline assignment: CDR1 SQVTM and CDR2 ANQGSEA. The CDR3 has 13 amino acids. The CDR3 protein is CSVEVGRVAGELF. The CDR3 nucleotides are TGCAGCGTTGAAGTCGGAAGGGTCGCGGGAGAGCTCTTC.

This clone was recorded once. The chain couples TRBV28 to TRBJ1-4; D may be TRBD1 (5 bases). The CDR3 has 15 amino acids. Germline V CDR1 and CDR2: MDHEN, SYDVKM. With 5 bases removed from V and 3 bases from J, the gap between germline ends came to 13 bases. The CDR3 nucleotides read TGTGCCAGCAGTCGGGGGGGAGCAGCTAATGAAAAACTGTTTTTT. Its translation: CASSRGGAANEKLFF.

The rearrangement joins TRBV6-2 or TRBV6-3 to TRBJ1-2; the D is unclear. This CDR3 has 13 amino acids. The V gene lost 4 bases and the J gene lost 4 bases, with 10 bases spanning the gap. Germline V gene data show CDR1 as MNHEY and CDR2 as SVGEGT. This chain's CDR3 is CASSSLGPYGYTF. The CDR3 bases are TGTGCCAGCAGTTCTTTGGGCCCCTATGGCTACACCTTC.

This clone was seen a single time. The rearrangement joins TRBV5-4 to TRBJ2-3, with 11 bases that match TRBD2. The CDR3 is 16 residues long. Germline V lookup: CDR1 SGHNT, CDR2 YYREEE (reference sequence). The V and J ends lost 2 bases and 5 bases, in that order; junction bases with no gene match: 7. This CDR3 reads CASSLSSGGVIDTQYF. The CDR3, as DNA: TGTGCCAGCAGCTTAAGTAGCGGGGGGGTGATAGATACGCAGTATTTT.

The genes are TRBV2 and TRBJ2-2; 7 nucleotides match TRBD1. Germline values: CDR1 SNHLY, CDR2 FYNNEI. Trimming cost V 7 bases and J 7 bases; bases outside gene matches: 9. This CDR3 has 14 amino acids. CDR3 in amino acids: CASIKDGDSGELFF. Here the CDR3 DNA reads TGTGCCAGCATCAAAGATGGGGACAGCGGGGAGCTGTTTTTT.

The chain links TRBV27 to TRBJ2-5; TRBD2 is a possible D gene (7 bases). The ends were cut back, 0 bases at V and 9 bases at J, with 11 bases in the middle. Per the germline V gene, CDR1 is MNHEY and CDR2 is SMNVEV (reference sequence). The CDR3 has 13 residues. The CDR3 here is CASSLSGGLAQYF. CDR3 bases: TGTGCCAGCAGTTTATCGGGGGGGCTGGCCCAGTACTTC.

This chain joins TRBV7-9 and TRBJ1-6; tentatively, D is TRBD1 (6 bases). Germline CDR1 SEHNR, CDR2 FQNEAQ (reference sequence). This CDR3 has 15 amino acids. V was trimmed by 7 bases and J by 5 bases, leaving 15 bases between them. The CDR3 DNA is TGTGCCAGCACGGGGGGCCAGGGCCATAATTCACCCCTCCACTTT. Translation: CASTGGQGHNSPLHF.

About this clone itself: This sample also contains other DNA sequences that code for the same CDR3. The chain combines TRBV10-3 with TRBJ1-2, with D uncertain. Deletions cut 8 bases from V and 5 bases from J, with 6 bases between. There are 10 residues in the CDR3. In germline, CDR1 is ENHRY, CDR2 SYGVKD. CDR3 DNA sequence: TGTGCCATCGGTCAGTATGGCTACACCTTC. It specifies CAIGQYGYTF.

The rearrangement links TRBV2 to TRBJ2-7; D is ambiguous. The CDR3 consists of 14 residues. Germline V gene sequence: CDR1 SNHLY, CDR2 FYNNEI. V was cut by 8 bases and J by 0 bases, with 14 bases left in between. The CDR3 bases are TGTGCCAGCCCGCAGGATCCGAGCTCCTACGAGCAGTACTTC. Its translation is CASPQDPSSYEQYF.

The chain recombines TRBV14 with TRBJ2-2, with D possibly matching TRBD1 (6 bases). Germline V gene lookup returns CDR1 SGHDN and CDR2 FVKESK. This CDR3 is built from 16 residues. The ends were cut back, 5 bases at V and 6 bases at J, with 19 bases in the middle. The CDR3 sequence: CASSYRDTPSAGELFF. The CDR3 DNA sequence: TGTGCCAGCAGCTATCGGGACACCCCTTCAGCCGGGGAGCTGTTTTTT. Full variable domain (rest looked up from reference TRBV14 and TRBJ2-2): EAGVTQFPSHSVIEKGQTVTLRCDPISGHDNLYWYRRVMGKEIKFLLHFVKESKQDESGMPNNRFLAERTGGTYSTLKVQPAELEDSGVYFCASSYRDTPSAGELFFGEGSRLTVL.

This chain's CDR3 is CASSSRDRKGDYTF. The CDR3 coding sequence is TGTGCCAGCAGCTCCCGAGACAGGAAAGGGGACTACACCTTC. The V and J genes are TRBV7-2 and TRBJ1-2, with D tentatively TRBD1 (6 bases). Germline V gene sequence: CDR1 SGHTA, CDR2 FQGNSA. V lost 4 bases, J lost 10 bases, and 19 bases lay in between. This CDR3 is 14 amino acids long.